The 28 T cell receptor beta chains listed next were all sequenced from one sample in a study of CD8 T cells in ankylosing spondylitis. No antigen has been assigned to these receptors. TCRdb fed the 5' RACE reads into MiXCR, producing one record per CDR3 protein. This sample has some 450,000 distinct CDR3 sequences, with roughly 17% found just once. Study-level points and caveats: Among TCR beta sequences, a motif of fewer than 10 highly homologous variants appeared characteristic of ankylosing spondylitis blood.

The specimen was blood, either unsorted or a sorted T cell fraction (not recorded which). The receptor set was obtained from a male donor with ankylosing spondylitis.

This clonotype occurred a few times. The chain carries TRBV20-1 and TRBJ2-7, with TRBD2 matching 7 bases. Unmatched junction bases numbered 15, after V lost 5 bases and J lost 2 bases. The CDR3 totals 16 residues. Germline-derived CDR1 and CDR2 are DFQATT and SNEGSKA (reference sequence). CDR3 region: CSARRVASGKTYEQYF. CDR3 coding DNA: TGCAGTGCTCGCAGGGTCGCTAGCGGTAAGACCTACGAGCAGTACTTC.

This clonotype was detected only a few times. The rearrangement links TRBV28 to TRBJ2-7, with 7 bases that match TRBD1. Germline loops: CDR1 MDHEN, CDR2 SYDVKM. After removal of 2 bases from V and 3 bases from J, the junction contained 10 bases not matched to a gene. The CDR3 runs to 16 residues. In DNA form, the CDR3 reads TGTGCCAGCAGTTTACGGAAGACAGGGTCGGTCTACGAGCAGTACTTC. This sequence encodes CASSLRKTGSVYEQYF.

The rearrangement joins TRBV2 to TRBJ2-7; TRBD1 might be the D (6 bases). The CDR3 contains 12 residues. Per the germline V gene, CDR1 is SNHLY and CDR2 is FYNNEI. V was shortened by 7 bases and J by 2 bases, with 9 bases between the two germline ends. CDR3 amino acids: CASMPGAYEQYF. CDR3 bases: TGTGCCAGCATGCCAGGGGCCTACGAGCAGTACTTC.

The chain links TRBV28 to TRBJ2-1; unclear D gene. V lost 5 bases to trimming and J lost 6 bases, with 20 bases between them. Germline V gene data show CDR1 as MDHEN and CDR2 as SYDVKM. This CDR3 region has 16 residues. Here the CDR3 DNA reads TGTGCCAGCAGTACTGGATGGCGTGGCATGGGCAATGAGCAGTTCTTC. It translates to CASSTGWRGMGNEQFF.

The gene calls are TRBV18 and TRBJ1-4; D may be TRBD1 (5 bases). Trimming took off 6 bases at V and 7 bases at J, with 15 bases between the two ends. Germline CDR1 reads KGHSH; CDR2 reads LQKENI. This CDR3 is 14 amino acids long. CDR3 nucleotide sequence: TGTGCCAGCTCCCCCGGGAGGGGAGGTGAAAAACTGTTTTTT. Translating gives CASSPGRGGEKLFF.

This clonotype appeared a few times. The V and J genes are TRBV20-1 and TRBJ2-3; D not resolved. Germline V gene lookup returns CDR1 DFQATT and CDR2 SNEGSKA (reference sequence). V lost 3 bases and J lost 1, with 11 bases in between. CDR3 length equals 14 residues. The CDR3 bases are TGCAGTGCTAGCGGGCAAGCTGGCACAGATACGCAGTATTTT. It translates to CSASGQAGTDTQYF.

The chain has TRBV5-1 and TRBJ1-3, with no clear D. This CDR3 has 15 residues. Germline V gene data show CDR1 as SGHRS and CDR2 as YFSETQ. V was cut by 3 bases and J by 0 bases, with 10 bases left in between. The chain's CDR3 is CASSSGINSGNTIYF. The CDR3 region has the DNA TGCGCCAGCAGCTCCGGGATCAACTCTGGAAACACCATATATTTT.

This clonotype came up many times. This rearrangement joins TRBV5-1 to TRBJ1-1, with TRBD1 identical over 11 bases. The germline V gene encodes CDR1 SGHRS and CDR2 YFSETQ. This CDR3 is 15 amino acids long. The V segment lost 4 bases and the J segment 2 bases; nucleotides outside the gene matches: 4. The CDR3 DNA follows: TGCGCCAGCAGCGAAGGGACAGGGGGAAACACTGAAGCTTTCTTT. Its translation is CASSEGTGGNTEAFF.

Only a few counts were recorded for this clonotype. The rearrangement joins TRBV12-3 or TRBV12-4 to TRBJ2-2; D may match TRBD1 or TRBD2 (5 bases each). The V and J ends lost 6 bases and 3 bases respectively, with 20 bases between them. The CDR3 spans 17 residues. The CDR3 DNA reads TGTGCCAGCAGCCGACGGACCGGGACCAGACACACCGGGGAGCTGTTTTTT. Encoded protein: CASSRRTGTRHTGELFF.

This clonotype showed up many times. This chain links TRBV4-3 with TRBJ2-3, with 10 positions matching TRBD2. Germline assignment: CDR1 LGHNA and CDR2 YSLEER. This CDR3 contains 15 residues. Unmatched junction bases numbered 1, after V lost 4 bases and J lost 0 bases. CDR3 DNA sequence: TGCGCCAGCAGCCTAGCGGGAGGAAGCACAGATACGCAGTATTTT. Its protein is CASSLAGGSTDTQYF.

The table lists this clonotype with a few counts. The rearrangement links TRBV20-1 to TRBJ1-1, with D uncertain. V was clipped by 3 bases and J by 6 bases, with 17 bases between them. This CDR3 has 14 residues. Germline assignment: CDR1 DFQATT and CDR2 SNEGSKA (reference sequence). The CDR3 loop reads CSASYWPPGAEAFF. The CDR3 DNA reads TGCAGTGCTAGTTATTGGCCCCCCGGGGCTGAAGCTTTCTTT.

This clonotype was counted only a few times. The V gene is TRBV20-1, the J gene TRBJ2-1; TRBD2 matches at 10 bases. V dropped 5 bases and J dropped 8; count of bases not matched to a gene: 9. Per germline, CDR1 DFQATT and CDR2 SNEGSKA (reference sequence). This CDR3 has 14 amino acids. The CDR3 loop reads CSAESGRGHDEQFF. In DNA, the CDR3 is TGCAGTGCTGAAAGCGGGAGGGGTCATGATGAGCAGTTCTTC.

The V gene is TRBV12-3 or TRBV12-4, the J gene TRBJ1-2; D ambiguous. There are 13 residues in the CDR3. V was cut by 6 bases and J by 2 bases, with 10 bases left in between. The CDR3 spells CASSPGRNYGYTF. CDR3 bases: TGTGCCAGCAGCCCCGGGAGGAACTATGGCTACACCTTC.

The J gene is TRBJ2-4, the V gene TRBV20-1; 7 bases are a match to TRBD2. The V gene's germline CDR1 is DFQATT and CDR2 SNEGSKA (reference sequence). The CDR3 is 17 residues long. V gave up 6 bases and J gave up 6 bases; unmatched junction bases: 20. CDR3 nucleotides: TGCAGTGCCTTAGATCCCTCAGCGGGGTTCCTCAGAAACATTCAGTACTTC. Residues: CSALDPSAGFLRNIQYF.

This chain joins TRBV5-6 and TRBJ2-2; 11 bases align to TRBD1. The germline V gene has CDR1 SGHDT and CDR2 YYEEEE. V lost 6 bases to trimming and J lost 4 bases; unmatched junction nucleotides: 8. This CDR3 contains 16 residues. CDR3 amino acids: CASKNTGTGGTGELFF. CDR3 nucleotide sequence: TGTGCCAGCAAAAATACCGGGACAGGGGGCACCGGGGAGCTGTTTTTT.

Comment on this clonotype: An end of the junction does not agree with germline; a read error may underlie this. The chain has TRBV7-2 and TRBJ2-3; 7 bases map to TRBD1. The germline V gene has CDR1 SGHTA and CDR2 FQGNSA. The CDR3 is 13 residues long. The CDR3 sequence: CASSSGRQGIFGF. The CDR3 region has the DNA TGTGCCAGCAGCTCAGGGAGACAGGGCATTTTTGGTTTT.

V usage is TRBV6-1 and J usage is TRBJ2-3; 9 bases align to TRBD2. Trimming at V came to 6 bases and at J to 4 bases, leaving 8 bases not matched to a gene. Per the germline V gene, CDR1 is MNHNS and CDR2 is SASEGT. The CDR3 contains 15 residues. CDR3 sequence reads: CASRSLGGGADTQYF. CDR3 nucleotides: TGTGCCAGCAGGTCGCTGGGCGGGGGGGCAGATACGCAGTATTTT.

The chain combines TRBV20-1 with TRBJ1-2; 7 bases fit TRBD1. This CDR3 has 13 amino acids. V was clipped by 6 bases and J by 4 bases; unmatched bases: 8. Germline CDR1 reads DFQATT; CDR2 reads SNEGSKA (reference sequence). In DNA form, the CDR3 reads TGCAGTGCCCTGAGGGGGCAGTCCTATGGCTACACCTTC. This sequence encodes CSALRGQSYGYTF.

This clonotype was picked up a small number of times. The chain joins TRBV27 to TRBJ2-3; no firm D call. Germline-derived CDR1 and CDR2 are MNHEY and SMNVEV (reference sequence). V lost 5 bases, J lost 6 bases, and 15 bases lay in between. The CDR3 is 14 amino acids. CDR3: CASSLRDTWDTQYF. The CDR3, as DNA: TGTGCCAGCAGTCTTAGGGATACTTGGGATACGCAGTATTTT.

The CDR3 nucleotides read TGTGCCAGCAGTTCATTAGCGGGGCTTACTTACAATGAGCAGTTCTTC. This translates into CASSSLAGLTYNEQFF. The rearrangement links TRBV12-3 or TRBV12-4 to TRBJ2-1, with TRBD2 matching 8 bases. J lost 4 bases, V lost 4 bases, and 9 bases had no gene match. The CDR3 sequence is 16 residues long.

There are many counts of this clonotype. The rearrangement links TRBV29-1 to TRBJ2-4, with D possibly being TRBD1 or TRBD2 (5 bases each). Germline V gives CDR1 SQVTM, CDR2 ANQGSEA. The ends were cut back, 7 bases at V and 4 bases at J, with 11 bases in the middle. CDR3 size: 12 residues. CDR3 residues: CSAGTEKNIQYF. The CDR3 region has the DNA TGCAGCGCCGGGACCGAGAAAAACATTCAGTACTTC.

The rearrangement uses TRBV6-2 or TRBV6-3 and TRBJ2-3; tentatively, D is TRBD1 (5 bases). This CDR3 is built from 13 residues. Trimming took 5 bases from V and 6 from J, leaving 12 bases between them. CDR1 MNHEY and CDR2 SVGEGT come from the germline V gene. CDR3 bases: TGTGCCAGCAGTGGCAGGGCTGCGGATACGCAGTATTTT. Residues: CASSGRAADTQYF.

This clonotype was counted many times. Germline is not matched at one junction end, which may reflect a read error. The chain uses TRBV5-1 and TRBJ1-1; TRBD1 agrees at 7 bases. CDR3 length: 13 amino acids. CDR1 and CDR2 from the germline V gene are SGHRS and YFSETQ. This CDR3 reads CASSWGTETEAFF. The CDR3 bases are TGCGCCAGCAGCTGGGGGACAGAGACTGAGGCTTTCTTT. Complete variable domain (other parts from reference TRBV5-1 and TRBJ1-1): KAGVTQTPRYLIKTRGQQVTLSCSPISGHRSVSWYQQTPGQGLQFLFEYFSETQRNKGNFPGRFSGRQFSNSRSEMNVSTLELGDSALYLCASSWGTETEAFFGQGTRLTVV.

The rearrangement uses TRBV12-3 or TRBV12-4 and TRBJ2-7; 7 bases are a match to TRBD2. This CDR3 has 15 residues. The junction had 7 bases not matched to a gene; V was cut back by 3 bases and J by 2 bases. The CDR3 region is CASSLIGGGTYEQYF. The CDR3 nucleotides are TGTGCCAGCAGTTTGATTGGGGGGGGGACCTACGAGCAGTACTTC.

This clonotype is a singleton in its sample. The rearrangement uses TRBV19 and TRBJ2-1, with TRBD2 matching 10 bases. CDR1 and CDR2 from the germline V gene are LNHDA and SQIVND (reference sequence). With V trimmed by 6 bases and J by 8 bases, 7 bases remained unmatched. This CDR3 is 14 amino acids long. Here the CDR3 DNA reads TGTGCCAGTAGACCCGGGACTAGCGTATATGAGCAGTTCTTC. Translated: CASRPGTSVYEQFF. The variable domain in full, completed from reference TRBV19 and TRBJ2-1, reads DGGITQSPKYLFRKEGQNVTLSCEQNLNHDAMYWYRQDPGQGLRLIYYSQIVNDFQKGDIAEGYSVSREKKESFPLTVTSAQKNPTAFYLCASRPGTSVYEQFFGPGTRLTVL.

This clonotype was detected only a few times. The chain recombines TRBV12-3 or TRBV12-4 with TRBJ2-7, with D perhaps TRBD2 (7 bases). The CDR3 has 14 amino acids. The germline V and J ends were trimmed by 3 bases and 6 bases, with 15 bases remaining between them. CDR3 sequence reads: CASSFQAGHSEQYF. The DNA of the CDR3 is TGTGCCAGCAGTTTCCAAGCGGGACATTCCGAGCAGTACTTC.

This clonotype was recorded once. The rearrangement links TRBV7-2 to TRBJ2-1, with D unclear. The length of the CDR3 is 10 residues. Trimming removed 3 bases from V and 11 bases from J, with 5 bases in between. The germline gives CDR1 SGHTA, CDR2 FQGNSA. In DNA, the CDR3 is TGTGCCAGCAGCTTGGGTCAGCAGTTCTTC. As protein: CASSLGQQFF.

This clonotype was found a few times. This chain connects TRBV9 to TRBJ2-7, with 8 bases matching TRBD2. CDR3 length equals 15 residues. Germline-derived CDR1 and CDR2 are SGDLS and YYNGEE. After removal of 0 bases from V and 2 bases from J, the junction contained 4 bases not matched to a gene. In nucleotides, the CDR3 is TGTGCCAGCAGCGTAGGTAGCGGGACCACCTACGAGCAGTACTTC. This codes for CASSVGSGTTYEQYF.